These T cell receptor beta chains were read from a single sample in a study of blood T cell repertoires in COVID-19. Clones were sequenced by immunoSEQ multiplex PCR, and TCRdb holds only the in-frame ones, with some missing. The sample consists of 200,000 to 250,000 clones, approximately 90% of them appearing once. The sequencing input was PBMCs or T cells enriched from blood (not recorded which). The source is a man aged 30 to 39 who had recovered from COVID-19. Both conserved end residues are trimmed from each CDR3. Each record gives: V gene, CDR3 protein.

v_call: TRBV5-1
cdr3_aa: ASSERGRTGELF

v_call: TRBV27
cdr3_aa: ASSWAGQGGTEAF

v_call: TRBV28
cdr3_aa: ASSKTGGLLYNEQF

v_call: TRBV4-1
cdr3_aa: ASRPADGRATSGANVLT

v_call: TRBV3-1/TRBV3-2
cdr3_aa: ASSRSPDSSSYGYT

v_call: TRBV18
cdr3_aa: ASSPLGMEIEQY

v_call: TRBV10-1
cdr3_aa: ASSRDTSNTGELF

v_call: TRBV11-3
cdr3_aa: ASSSGQGSTDTQY

v_call: TRBV2
cdr3_aa: ASSANRGREETQY

v_call: TRBV19
cdr3_aa: ASGQGNTGELF

v_call: TRBV7-2
cdr3_aa: ASSLEPGGSYEQY

v_call: TRBV5-4
cdr3_aa: ASSFRRDENNEQF